What follows is one T cell receptor (beta chain) and its context. This clone was seen a few times. The specificity of this receptor is unknown. The input lacks base qualities; no much larger clone sits a single base away. The germline V gene (reference sequence) yields SGHNT for CDR1 and YYREEE for CDR2. Germline trimming amounts to 3 bases on V and 1 base on J, with 6 as the count of junction bases outside the gene matches. From cysteine to phenylalanine, the CDR3 is 15 amino acids long. Left in the record is the CDR3 DNA by itself, 45 bases read in frame from the first base. The entry originates in a study of cytomegalovirus exposure and HLA in healthy donors (dated by TCRdb to about 2017). With regard to the full study: An earlier analysis of some 600 of the donors reported roughly 300 Gb of sequence data and 117 million unique TCR beta sequences obtained from about 170 million T cells. An earlier analysis of roughly 580 of the donors used high-throughput TCR beta sequencing to judge whether each TCR beta V gene segment behaved as functional or pseudogenic. The genetic ancestry cluster associated with self-reported Caucasian donors included 80% to 90% of the approximately 430 genotyped donors. In the later analysis, no new phenotypic data were used to find candidate immune exposures; instead, reliance was placed on TCR beta sequences and their occurrence across donors. Alongside the repertoire data, information on donor age, sex, ethnicity and CMV serostatus was compiled. HLA typing included class I and class II loci at four-digit resolution. Using immunosequencing, the study profiled T cell repertoires from 550 to 750 subjects and related those repertoires to cytomegalovirus serostatus. The aim of the study was to test whether cataloging public T cell receptors could identify signatures of past pathogen exposure. Typing coverage varied by locus: about 629-640 donors for A, B, C, DRB1 and DQB1; around 560 for DQA1; nearly 610 for DPA1; approximately 490 for DPB1. High-throughput TCR immunosequencing, statistical association of individual TCRs with disease status, and machine learning were combined to predict cytomegalovirus infection status. A later genetic analysis took genome-wide SNP genotypes for about three fifths of the roughly 670 donors and used that subset as a discovery cohort. In a later analysis, previously published TCR beta repertoires from hundreds of donors were re-analyzed and high-resolution HLA genotyping was added so that TCR occurrence patterns could be studied. Besides the first cohort of around 670 subjects, a separate validation cohort made up of over 95 different subjects was used. Five DR-DQ haplotypes were treated as single units for association and clustering because of strong linkage in the cohort. Every discovery cohort repertoire had been produced on one sequencing platform. An early release covering around 630 HLA-typed donors comprised about 300 gigabases of sequencing data and 85 million to 100 million unique TCR sequences. Across roughly 420 genotyped donors of the cohort, an average of roughly 200,000 unique TCR beta nucleotide sequences per donor were sequenced, and roughly a sixth of those sequences were non-productive.

The library was prepared using the immunoSEQ multiplex PCR assay. For the multiplex PCR, a mixture combining 60 forward primers for TCR Vbeta segments and 13 reverse primers for TCR Jbeta segments was used. The CDR3 region of rearranged TCR beta genes was amplified from genomic DNA by a multiplex PCR assay. On the Illumina HiSeq System, the amplified TCR beta libraries were sequenced as 87-base-pair reads. Per the authors' processing: In a later analysis, some 80 million unique TCR beta chains were counted across the approximately 620 repertoires, and roughly 10 million of these chains were shared by at least two donors. Raw reads were error-corrected and collapsed into unique sequences with a nearest-neighbor algorithm that merged closely related sequences to remove PCR and sequencing errors. V, D and J gene segments were assigned by aligning CDR3 sequences to IMGT reference sequences. For a sequence to be retained, a match of at least six nucleotides was required to both a V gene segment and a J gene segment. Rearrangements were classified as productive when the CDR3 lacked stop codons and remained in frame with V and J, and all other rearrangements were classified as non-productive. Following IMGT convention, CDR3 was defined as the stretch from the second conserved V-encoded cysteine to the conserved J-encoded phenylalanine. The earlier analysis of fewer than 700 of the donors excluded sequences that lacked an unambiguous match to a single V gene segment. In an earlier analysis of 500 to 750 of the donors, V segments were called functional above 56.7% productive rearrangements and were called segregating when the between-donor standard deviation exceeded 5%. A statistical classification framework was developed to diagnose cytomegalovirus status using the catalog of TCR beta chain sequences. In a later analysis, TCR nucleotide sequences were compared against IMGT/GENE-DB human TR gene sequences so that V and J genes could be assigned. A later analysis assigned CDR3 sequences and most-parsimonious VDJ recombination scenarios with the TCRdist pipeline. In a later analysis, each TCR beta chain was defined by its CDR3 amino acid sequence together with its V-gene family, and reads lacking a unique V-gene family were excluded. As a way to deal with suspected cross-contamination and a sequencing artifact, a later analysis dropped more than 500 nucleotide sequences that were highly shared and had low generation probability. In a later analysis, a clonal expansion index for each public chain was calculated from normalized within-repertoire ranks of inferred template counts. In a later analysis, generation probabilities were computed with a VDJ recombination model fitted to out-of-frame rearrangements, and the resulting probabilities were checked against IGoR. In a later analysis, TCR-TCR, TCR-HLA and TCR-CMV co-occurrence was scored with hypergeometric tests, and a repertoire-size bias correction was applied to TCR pairs. In a later analysis, false discovery rates were estimated by permuting HLA or CMV assignments 20 times. In a later analysis, co-occurring TCRs were grouped using DBSCAN, with TCRdist sequence similarity added in when clustering inside HLA-allele-positive subsets. Repertoires with fewer than 30,000 or more than 120,000 public chains were left out of co-occurrence clustering, as were about five repertoires with anomalous nucleotide sharing. TCRdb obtained this table from immuneACCESS and retained in-frame rearrangements with V and J assigned. These tables miss some clones; where compared with another copy, unresolved V genes account for less than half of the shortfall, and the remainder is unexplained. V and J calls and clone size are given by that table; D and trimming were obtained from the DNA. Here the sample has some 150,000 clones; around 86% occur a single time. Together, the top ten hold about 8.1% of the sample.

The cohort consisted of fewer than 700 healthy bone marrow donors. At the time of sampling, every cohort member was nominally healthy, though immune exposures that went unrecorded were likely present. The donor was CMV seropositive and was included in the group of 289 seropositive cohort members. A peripheral blood sample was provided by each donor, and peripheral blood mononuclear cells were used for TCR beta sequencing. The Qiagen DNeasy Blood Extraction Kit was used to extract genomic DNA from the blood cell samples. What the authors observed across the whole study: Assigning TCR associations to individual alleles was difficult when HLA alleles, especially DR and DQ, strongly co-occurred. Because some donors lacked HLA typing at each locus, the association tests relied only on the typed subset. The cohort was sequenced for TCR beta chains only, and without alpha or paired-chain data the features that could be detected were limited. A later genetic analysis reported fewer N-insertions in productive TCRs among donors in an Asian-associated ancestry cluster than the roughly 700-donor mean. According to the authors, the approach could potentially be generalized to other disease states and immunological phenotypes. The study listed 150 to 200 TCR beta chains as associated with cytomegalovirus. In a later analysis, HLA-associated TCR beta chains were found to be more clonally expanded and to have lower generation probabilities than equally common non-associated chains. In an earlier analysis of around 500 of the donors, most TCR beta V segments appeared in productive rearrangements about 87% or about 30% of the time, broadly matching IMGT annotations. The classifier was reported to diagnose cytomegalovirus status with high specificity and sensitivity in both the original cohort and the validation cohort. For the cohort, immune exposure information was limited to CMV serostatus. The presence/absence analyses assumed that sequencing depth was roughly uniform across donors, and that assumption may not be true. While some public TCRs were present in many individuals, most TCR sequences turned up only very rarely across donors. Because the 87-base-pair reads could not distinguish some IMGT-functional V segments, including TRBV6-2 and TRBV6-3, those segments were excluded. In vitro tests confirmed that a few of the cytomegalovirus-associated TCR beta chains recognize cytomegalovirus antigens. The earlier analysis of approximately 590 of the donors excluded roughly 16 rarely observed V segments, including chromosome 9 orphons, because counts were too low. V-gene and J-gene trimming of TCR beta chains was associated with a missense DCLRE1C variant in a later genetic analysis, and the association was replicated in an independent cohort. According to a later analysis, parvovirus B19, influenza, CMV and Epstein-Barr virus appeared linked to several top co-occurrence clusters. In a later analysis, some 17,000 TCR beta sequences were associated with specific HLA alleles at a false discovery rate of 0.05. A further reported finding was that TCR beta sequences accurately predicted the HLA-A and HLA-B alleles for most subjects in the first cohort. According to a later analysis, most CMV-associated TCR beta chains appeared to be HLA-restricted, and the HLA associations seemed to be driven largely by CMV exposure. Correlated functional status among segregating V segments might reflect linkage disequilibrium, but an unknown experimental factor could not be ruled out. In a later analysis, the rate of TCR association differed among HLA loci, with DRB1 alleles having the most associated TCRs and HLA-C alleles having the fewest. A cluster of highly shared sequence variants was judged likely to be a technical artifact of the sequencing pipeline.

The specimen sequenced was PBMCs. The TCR sequence derives from a woman between 45 and 65 years old in good health and CMV-seropositive. The rearrangement combines TRBV5-4 with TRBJ1-1, and 7 junctional nucleotides match TRBD1. The base sequence is TGTGCCAGCAGCTCCCAAGGGGGCCGGAACACTGAAGCTTTCTTT. This encodes CASSSQGGRNTEAFF.